This entry lists 32 T cell receptor beta chains sequenced from one sample in a study of T cells in women clearing cervical HPV infection. The data were produced by immunoSEQ multiplex PCR, yet TCRdb's version contains in-frame clones alone and is incomplete. The table lists some 46,000 clones. The sequenced sample was blood buffy coat. The receptor source for this set is a woman between 18 and 75 years old with a cervical HPV16 infection that either progressed to CIN3+ or cleared (not recorded which).

On this clone: Read data end 3 residues before the CDR3 end; the end is taken from the germline J gene. V usage is TRBV13 and J usage is TRBJ2-7, with no clear D. The CDR3 runs to 15 residues. Germline assignment: CDR1 PRHDT and CDR2 FYEKMQ (reference sequence). Trimming took off 2 bases at V and 3 bases at J, with 14 bases between the two ends. The CDR3 sequence is CASSLPREVGYEQYF. The covered CDR3 bases are TGTGCCAGCAGCTTACCCCGCGAAGTTGGCTACGAG.

Comments on this clone: The CDR3 end falls 3 residues outside the read, so it is completed with the germline J gene. The chain is built from TRBV5-5 and TRBJ2-5; 8 positions match TRBD2. Germline-derived CDR1 and CDR2 are SGHKS and YYEKEE (reference sequence). V trimming: 0 bases; J trimming: 0 bases; junction bases outside the gene matches: 1. CDR3 size: 15 residues. Partial CDR3 DNA: TGTGCCAGCAGCTTGGACGGGGGGGACCAAGAGACC. Its protein product is CASSLDGGDQET. Given in full, the CDR3 is CASSLDGGDQETQYF.

In regard to this clone: At one of its ends the junction is not consistent with the germline gene, which may arise from a read error. The read ends 3 residues early relative to the CDR3; the germline J gene fills the gap. The chain is built from TRBV7-7 and TRBJ2-1; 9 nucleotides match TRBD1. Germline V gives CDR1 SSHAT, CDR2 FNYEAQ (reference sequence). The CDR3 sequence is 16 residues long. CDR3 sequence: CASSLGLTGGLNEQFF. The sequenced CDR3 bases are TGTGCTAGCAGCTTAGGATTGACAGGGGGACTGAATGAG.

About this clone itself: The read gets to within 3 residues of the CDR3 end, and the germline J gene fills in the rest. The V gene is TRBV5-8, the J gene TRBJ1-3; perhaps TRBD1 as D (6 bases). Trimming removed 1 base at V and 1 base at J, with 6 bases between. The CDR3 spans 14 residues. Germline loops: CDR1 SGHTS, CDR2 YDEGEE. CDR3 bases read: TGTGCCAGCAGCTTGACAGGGTCTGGAAACACC. This translates into CASSLTGSGNT. The full-length CDR3 reads as CASSLTGSGNTIYF.

About this clone itself: The read ends 3 residues before the CDR3 terminus; that terminus is restored from the germline J gene. This chain joins TRBV19 and TRBJ2-3; a possible D gene is TRBD2 (5 bases). Germline V lookup: CDR1 LNHDA, CDR2 SQIVND (reference sequence). The CDR3 contains 14 residues. CDR3 sequence: CASSPRTGSEPQYF. CDR3 DNA (partial): TGTGCCAGTAGTCCGCGGACGGGGTCTGAGCCG.

CDR3 region: CASSSGGYGYTF. The part of the CDR3 DNA that was read is TGTGCCAGCAGCTCGGGGGGTTATGGC. The chain recombines TRBV5-6 with TRBJ1-2; D might be TRBD1 (5 bases). The read terminates 3 residues before the CDR3 end, so the remaining end is supplied by the germline J gene. The CDR3 is 12 residues long. V was trimmed by 3 bases and J by 5 bases, leaving 8 bases between them. Germline V gene lookup returns CDR1 SGHDT and CDR2 YYEEEE. Supplemented by reference TRBV5-6 and TRBJ1-2, the full variable domain reads DAGVTQSPTHLIKTRGQQVTLRCSPKSGHDTVSWYQQALGQGPQFIFQYYEEEERQRGNFPDRFSGHQFPNYSSELNVNALLLGDSALYLCASSSGGYGYTFGSGTRLTVV.

With regard to this clone: The read gets to within 3 residues of the CDR3 end, and the germline J gene fills in the rest. The chain links TRBV18 to TRBJ2-1; no firm D call. V was shortened by 6 bases and J by 0 bases, with 9 bases between the two germline ends. Germline CDR1 reads KGHSH; CDR2 reads LQKENI. This CDR3 region has 14 residues. CDR3 sequence reads: CASSLKFSYNEQFF. The sequenced part of the CDR3 DNA is TGTGCCAGCTCTCTAAAATTCTCCTACAATGAG.

As regards this clone: The read falls 3 residues short of the CDR3 end, and the missing part is taken from the germline J gene. The chain joins TRBV20-1 to TRBJ2-3; either TRBD1 or TRBD2 may supply D (5 bases each). CDR3 length: 13 amino acids. Trimming took 7 bases from V and 1 from J, leaving 12 bases between them. The germline V gene has CDR1 DFQATT and CDR2 SNEGSKA (reference sequence). The chain's CDR3 is CSVSRGGTDTQYF. The sequenced CDR3 bases are TGCAGTGTCTCCCGAGGGGGCACAGATACG.

In regard to this clone: The junction does not match germline at one end; this may be a read error. The read halts 3 residues ahead of the CDR3 end, with the missing end drawn from the germline J gene. The identical CDR3 is also encoded by other nucleotide sequences in the sample. The chain links TRBV18 to TRBJ1-3, with D possibly matching TRBD1 (5 bases). CDR1 and CDR2 (germline): KGHSH, LQKENI. The CDR3 contains 16 residues. The sequenced part of the CDR3 DNA is TGTGCCAGCTCACCTCAAAGCCTGACAGCTGGAAACACG. Translating gives CASSPQSLTAGNT. The complete CDR3 reads CASSPQSLTAGNTIYF.

As concerns this clone: The read ends 3 residues shy of where the CDR3 ends; the end is completed using the germline J gene. The rearrangement links TRBV2 to TRBJ1-2, with 8 bases matching TRBD1. The CDR3 has 16 residues. With V trimmed by 3 bases and J by 5 bases, 11 bases remained unmatched. CDR1 SNHLY and CDR2 FYNNEI come from the germline V gene. The CDR3 spells CASSDDGRGQEYGYTF. The sequenced part of the CDR3 DNA is TGTGCCAGCAGTGATGACGGCAGGGGGCAGGAGTATGGC.

In the case of this clone: Read coverage stops 3 residues before the CDR3 terminus; the germline J gene supplies the remainder. This sequence joins TRBV7-3 and TRBJ1-6, with 9 bases fitting TRBD1. CDR1 SGHTA and CDR2 FQGTGA come from the germline V gene. V lost 5 bases to trimming and J lost 7 bases; unmatched junction nucleotides: 3. The CDR3 length is 14 residues. CDR3 amino acids: CASSQGQGNSPLHF. CDR3 DNA, as far as it was read: TGTGCCAGCAGCCAAGGACAGGGGAATTCACCC.

To note about this clone: The read finishes 3 residues shy of the CDR3 end, and the germline J gene is used to complete it. The gene calls are TRBV7-9 and TRBJ1-6, with 10 bases that match TRBD1. Germline CDR1 and CDR2: SEHNR and FQNEAQ (reference sequence). CDR3 length equals 15 residues. Trimming cost V 4 bases and J 7 bases; bases outside gene matches: 4. The CDR3 protein is CASSSWDRGNSPLHF. The part of the CDR3 DNA that was read is TGTGCCAGCAGCTCCTGGGACAGGGGCAATTCACCC.

With respect to this clone: The read comes to an end 3 residues before the CDR3 does, leaving the germline J gene to fill in the end. The V and J genes are TRBV20-1 and TRBJ2-3; 7 nucleotides align to TRBD1. Germline lookup yields CDR1 DFQATT and CDR2 SNEGSKA (reference sequence). The CDR3 is 14 residues long. CDR3 DNA, as far as it was read: TGCAGTGCTAGAGATGGCAGGGGGAGAGAGACG. The encoded protein is CSARDGRGRET. The full CDR3 protein reads CSARDGRGRETQYF.

Comment on this clone: The read halts 3 residues ahead of the CDR3 end, with the missing end drawn from the germline J gene. Additional DNA sequences in this sample encode the identical CDR3. The rearrangement links TRBV18 to TRBJ1-5; no clear D. Trimming took 3 bases from V and 3 from J, leaving 12 bases between them. Germline CDR1 reads KGHSH; CDR2 reads LQKENI. The CDR3 extends over 15 amino acids. The CDR3 sequence is CASSPPPGINQPQHF. CDR3 DNA, as far as it was read: TGTGCCAGCTCACCCCCCCCAGGAATCAATCAGCCC.

As to this clone: The read terminates 3 residues ahead of where the CDR3 ends, so the germline J gene completes it. The chain carries TRBV7-9 and TRBJ1-1, with D maybe TRBD1 (5 bases). Germline-derived CDR1 and CDR2 are SEHNR and FQNEAQ (reference sequence). The CDR3 is made up of 14 amino acids. Trimming left V 5 bases short and J 1 base short, with 11 bases between. The covered CDR3 bases are TGTGCCAGCAGCCCCGACAGACAGAACACTGAA. It yields the protein CASSPDRQNTE. The full CDR3 protein reads CASSPDRQNTEAFF.

Note on this clone: From the germline J gene comes the end of the CDR3, since the read stops 3 residues before it. The J gene is TRBJ2-1, the V gene TRBV7-3, with D tentatively TRBD2 (5 bases). Germline V gene sequence: CDR1 SGHTA, CDR2 FQGTGA. Between the trimmed V and J ends, which lost 1 base and 0 bases, there was a span of 13 bases. This CDR3 has 17 residues. CDR3 in amino acids: CASSLNPRAVSYNEQFF. Partial CDR3 DNA: TGTGCCAGCAGCTTAAACCCGCGGGCGGTCTCCTACAATGAG.

Notes on this clone: Coverage ceases 3 residues before the CDR3 finishes, and the germline J gene fills in the end. J is TRBJ2-7 and V is TRBV19; TRBD2 is a possible D gene (6 bases). The CDR3 runs 14 residues. The V and J ends lost 6 bases and 0 bases respectively, with 12 bases between them. Per germline, CDR1 LNHDA and CDR2 SQIVND (reference sequence). CDR3 bases read: TGTGCCAGTAGACTCCGGGGGAGCTCCTACGAG. It specifies CASRLRGSSYE. The entire CDR3 protein reads CASRLRGSSYEQYF.

To note about this clone: The read falls 3 residues short of the CDR3 end, and the missing part is taken from the germline J gene. The rearrangement joins TRBV6-2 or TRBV6-3 to TRBJ1-2; 10 bases line up with TRBD1. Germline V gene lookup returns CDR1 MNHEY and CDR2 SVGEGT. This CDR3 is 15 amino acids long. Trimming removed 5 bases from V and 2 bases from J; junction bases left unmatched: 5. The CDR3 protein is CASSPDRGNNYGYTF. The CDR3 DNA, read in part, is TGTGCCAGCAGTCCGGACAGGGGGAACAACTATGGC.

Notes on this clone: The observed sequence ends 3 residues before the CDR3 terminus, with the missing tail filled in from the germline J gene. The chain has TRBV20-1 and TRBJ2-3; D perhaps matches TRBD2 (6 bases). Germline V lookup: CDR1 DFQATT, CDR2 SNEGSKA (reference sequence). The V end lost 0 bases, the J end lost 8 bases, and 12 bases lay between the germline ends. This CDR3 contains 13 residues. The CDR3 bases that were read are TGCAGTGCTAGAGATCAGCTAGCGCGTACG. This sequence encodes CSARDQLART. In full, the CDR3 is CSARDQLARTQYF.

With regard to this clone: The read finishes 3 residues shy of the CDR3 end, and the germline J gene is used to complete it. V gene TRBV18 combines with J gene TRBJ1-2; D is unresolved. CDR3 length equals 15 residues. Germline V gives CDR1 KGHSH, CDR2 LQKENI. The V gene lost 3 bases and the J gene lost 0 bases, with 11 bases spanning the gap. The CDR3 sequence: CASSPFTETNYGYTF. The sequenced part of the CDR3 DNA is TGTGCCAGCTCACCCTTCACAGAGACTAACTATGGC.

As concerns this clone: The read ends 3 residues shy of where the CDR3 ends; the end is completed using the germline J gene. V usage is TRBV20-1 and J usage is TRBJ2-2; no clear D gene. Germline V lookup: CDR1 DFQATT, CDR2 SNEGSKA (reference sequence). The CDR3 length is 15 residues. Trimming took 1 base from V and 0 from J, leaving 9 bases between them. The CDR3 reads CSARVGRSNTGELFF. The sequenced CDR3 bases are TGCAGTGCTAGAGTCGGCAGGTCGAACACCGGGGAG.

As concerns this clone: The read ends 3 residues before the CDR3 terminus; that terminus is restored from the germline J gene. This chain uses TRBV18 with TRBJ2-7; the match to TRBD2 covers 8 bases. Germline V gives CDR1 KGHSH, CDR2 LQKENI. This CDR3 comprises 14 residues. V lost 3 bases and J lost 5; bases outside the gene matches: 6. The CDR3 DNA, read in part, is TGTGCCAGCTCACCCACAACTAGCGGCAACGAG. Its translation: CASSPTTSGNE. The full CDR3 protein is CASSPTTSGNEQYF.

As for this clone: The read ends 3 residues before the CDR3 terminus; that terminus is restored from the germline J gene. V gene TRBV30 combines with J gene TRBJ2-1, with 9 positions matching TRBD2. The V gene end was trimmed by 2 bases and the J gene end by 2 bases; junction bases not matched to a gene: 4. Germline V gene sequence: CDR1 GTSNPN, CDR2 SVGIG (reference sequence). The CDR3 has 15 amino acids. The CDR3 here is CAWSPSGTAYNEQFF. The sequenced part of the CDR3 DNA is TGTGCCTGGAGTCCTAGCGGGACAGCCTACAATGAG.

In the case of this clone: Sequencing ends 3 residues short of the CDR3 end; the germline J gene provides the rest. The chain recombines TRBV12-3 or TRBV12-4 with TRBJ2-7; TRBD2 matches 10 bases. The CDR3 loop spans 16 amino acids. Germline trimming cut 6 bases from V and 0 bases from J; bases unmatched to any gene: 8. The CDR3 is CASSSGVAGGSYEQYF. CDR3 bases read: TGTGCCAGCAGCTCAGGCGTAGCGGGAGGCTCCTACGAG.

Details on this clone: The read halts 3 residues ahead of the CDR3 end, with the missing end drawn from the germline J gene. The gene calls are TRBV20-1 and TRBJ2-3, with 11 nucleotides matching TRBD2. Trimming cost V 1 base and J 2 bases; bases outside gene matches: 11. Germline values: CDR1 DFQATT, CDR2 SNEGSKA (reference sequence). The length of the CDR3 is 18 residues. The CDR3 is CSARGIDLTSGDTDTQYF. CDR3 DNA (partial): TGCAGTGCTAGAGGAATTGATTTGACTAGCGGGGACACAGATACG.

Concerning this clone: The CDR3 end lies 3 residues beyond the end of the read and is filled in from the germline J gene. The genes are TRBV6-2 or TRBV6-3 and TRBJ2-1; 8 bases line up with TRBD1. Per the germline V gene, CDR1 is MNHEY and CDR2 is SVGEGT. J gave up 6 bases and V 7 bases, and 11 bases lay outside the gene matches. The CDR3 contains 15 residues. The CDR3 spells CASIKPGTGANEQFF. The CDR3 DNA, read in part, is TGTGCCAGCATTAAACCCGGGACAGGTGCCAATGAG.

About this clone: Sequencing ends 3 residues short of the CDR3 end; the germline J gene provides the rest. The chain combines TRBV18 with TRBJ2-6; weak D call: TRBD1 (6 bases). Germline-derived CDR1 and CDR2 are KGHSH and LQKENI. V dropped 0 bases and J dropped 0 bases, with 15 bases sitting between them. The CDR3 runs 19 residues. CDR3 sequence: CASSPPFGQTDSGANVLTF. Incomplete CDR3 DNA: TGTGCCAGCTCACCACCTTTTGGACAGACCGACTCTGGGGCCAACGTC.

As for this clone: The CDR3 end falls 3 residues outside the read, so it is completed with the germline J gene. The V and J genes are TRBV6-2 or TRBV6-3 and TRBJ1-2; the match to TRBD1 covers 8 bases. Germline assignment: CDR1 MNHEY and CDR2 SVGEGT. CDR3 length: 12 amino acids. With V trimmed by 6 bases and J by 6 bases, 3 bases remained unmatched. The CDR3 DNA, read in part, is TGTGCCAGCAGGATACAGGGGGATGGC. Amino acids: CASRIQGDG. The full CDR3 sequence reads CASRIQGDGYTF.

For this clone: The CDR3 end lies 3 residues beyond the end of the read and is filled in from the germline J gene. The genes are TRBV30 and TRBJ2-7; unclear D gene. Deletions cut 2 bases from V and 1 base from J, with 6 bases between. From germline, CDR1 is GTSNPN and CDR2 SVGIG (reference sequence). CDR3 length: 12 amino acids. Incomplete CDR3 DNA: TGTGCCTGGAGTATTCATTCCTACGAG. It codes for CAWSIHSYE. The complete CDR3 protein is CAWSIHSYEQYF.

On this clone itself: The read is 3 residues too short to cover the CDR3 end, so that end is filled in from the germline J gene. The rearrangement uses TRBV7-9 and TRBJ1-4; D is uncertain. This CDR3 is built from 14 residues. Germline V gene lookup returns CDR1 SEHNR and CDR2 FQNEAQ (reference sequence). V lost 6 bases to trimming and J lost 2 bases, with 10 bases between them. CDR3 sequence reads: CASSLRLTNEKLFF. The CDR3 DNA, read in part, is TGTGCCAGCAGTTTAAGGCTCACTAATGAAAAA.

For this clone: From the germline J gene comes the end of the CDR3, since the read stops 3 residues before it. The chain combines TRBV6-1 with TRBJ2-2, with D possibly being TRBD1 (7 bases). Trimming took off 1 base at V and 2 bases at J, with 14 bases between the two ends. Germline V gene data show CDR1 as MNHNS and CDR2 as SASEGT. The CDR3 sequence is 17 residues long. The CDR3 DNA, read in part, is TGTGCCAGCAGTGAAGTCGGTCAGGGGGGTAACACCGGGGAG. Protein: CASSEVGQGGNTGE. Given in full, the CDR3 is CASSEVGQGGNTGELFF.

A word on this clone: Read data end 3 residues before the CDR3 end; the end is taken from the germline J gene. This chain joins TRBV20-1 and TRBJ2-7; TRBD1 aligns across 10 bases. In germline, CDR1 is DFQATT, CDR2 SNEGSKA (reference sequence). With 0 bases clipped from V and 6 bases from J, the junction kept 14 bases outside the gene matches. This CDR3 has 17 residues. CDR3 DNA, as far as it was read: TGCAGTGCTAGAGAAATAACCGGGACAGGGGTACCCCTCGAG. Translated, it gives CSAREITGTGVPLE. The whole CDR3 protein reads CSAREITGTGVPLEQYF.